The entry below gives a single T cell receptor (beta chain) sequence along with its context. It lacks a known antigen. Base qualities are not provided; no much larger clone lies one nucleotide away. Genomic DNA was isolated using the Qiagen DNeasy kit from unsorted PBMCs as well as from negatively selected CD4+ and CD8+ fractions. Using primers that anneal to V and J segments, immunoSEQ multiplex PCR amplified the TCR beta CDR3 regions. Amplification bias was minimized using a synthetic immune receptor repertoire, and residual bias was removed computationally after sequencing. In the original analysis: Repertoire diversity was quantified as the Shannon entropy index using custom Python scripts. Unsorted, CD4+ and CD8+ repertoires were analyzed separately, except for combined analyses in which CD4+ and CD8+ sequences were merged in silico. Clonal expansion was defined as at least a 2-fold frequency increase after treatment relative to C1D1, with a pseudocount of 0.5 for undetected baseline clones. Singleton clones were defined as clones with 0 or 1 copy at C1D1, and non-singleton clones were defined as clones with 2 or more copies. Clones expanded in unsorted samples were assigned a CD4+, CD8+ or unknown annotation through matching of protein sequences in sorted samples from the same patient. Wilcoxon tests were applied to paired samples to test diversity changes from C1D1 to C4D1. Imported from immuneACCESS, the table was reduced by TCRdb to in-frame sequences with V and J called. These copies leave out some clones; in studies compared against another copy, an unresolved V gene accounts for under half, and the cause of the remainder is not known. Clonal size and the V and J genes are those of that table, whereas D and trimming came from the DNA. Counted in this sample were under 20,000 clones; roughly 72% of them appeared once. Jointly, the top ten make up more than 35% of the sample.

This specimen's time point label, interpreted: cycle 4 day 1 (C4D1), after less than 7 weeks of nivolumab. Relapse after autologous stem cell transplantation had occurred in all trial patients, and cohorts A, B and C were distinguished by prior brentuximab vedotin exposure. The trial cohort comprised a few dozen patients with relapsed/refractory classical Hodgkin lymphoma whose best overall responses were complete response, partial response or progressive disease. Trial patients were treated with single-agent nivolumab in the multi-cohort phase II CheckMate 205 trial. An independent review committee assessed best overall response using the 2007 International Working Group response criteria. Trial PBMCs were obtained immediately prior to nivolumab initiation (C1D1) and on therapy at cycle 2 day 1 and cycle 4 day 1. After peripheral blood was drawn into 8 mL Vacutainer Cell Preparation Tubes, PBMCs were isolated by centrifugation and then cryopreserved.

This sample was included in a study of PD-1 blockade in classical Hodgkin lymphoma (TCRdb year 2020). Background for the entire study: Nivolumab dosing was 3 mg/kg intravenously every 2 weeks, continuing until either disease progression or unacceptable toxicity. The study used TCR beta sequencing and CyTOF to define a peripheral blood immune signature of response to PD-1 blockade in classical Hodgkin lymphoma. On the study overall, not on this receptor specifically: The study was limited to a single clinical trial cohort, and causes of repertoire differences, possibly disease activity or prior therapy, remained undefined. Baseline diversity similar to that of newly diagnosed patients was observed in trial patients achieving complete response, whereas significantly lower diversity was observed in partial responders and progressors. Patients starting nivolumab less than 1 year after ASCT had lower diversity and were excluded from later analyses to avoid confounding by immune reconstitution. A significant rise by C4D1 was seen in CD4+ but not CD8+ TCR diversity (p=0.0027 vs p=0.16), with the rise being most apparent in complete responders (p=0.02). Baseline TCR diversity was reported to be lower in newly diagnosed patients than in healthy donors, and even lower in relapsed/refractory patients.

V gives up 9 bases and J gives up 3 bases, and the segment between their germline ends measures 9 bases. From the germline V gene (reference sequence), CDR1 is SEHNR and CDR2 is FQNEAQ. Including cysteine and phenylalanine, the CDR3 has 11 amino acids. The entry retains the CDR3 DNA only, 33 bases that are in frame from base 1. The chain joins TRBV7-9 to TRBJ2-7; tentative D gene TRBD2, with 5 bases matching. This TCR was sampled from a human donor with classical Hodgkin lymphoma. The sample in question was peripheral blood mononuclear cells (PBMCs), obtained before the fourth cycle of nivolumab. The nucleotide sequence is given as TGTGCCAGTGGGAGTCTCTACGAGCAGTACTTC. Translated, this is CASGSLYEQYF.